This T cell receptor (beta chain) was identified during a study of OX40 agonist ivuxolimab in advanced cancers. V lost 0 bases and J 0 bases, leaving 10 bases between the germline ends. CDR1 and CDR2 from the germline V gene are SGDLS and YYNGEE. The length of the CDR3 is 16 residues. The method was immunoSEQ multiplex PCR; TCRdb's version includes in-frame clones alone and lacks a portion of them. Here the sample spans about 70,000 clones, roughly 80% being singletons. In its sample, this clone was seen once. Sequences were derived from CD4+ or CD8+ T cells sorted from blood, sampled in a trial of the OX40 agonist ivuxolimab. The rearrangement joins TRBV9 to TRBJ2-1, with TRBD1 as a possible D gene (5 bases). The receptor comes from an adult with an advanced solid tumor such as melanoma, head and neck, liver or kidney cancer. Here the CDR3 reads CASSVVRQSSYNEQFF. As DNA, the CDR3 is TGTGCCAGCAGCGTAGTTAGACAGAGCTCCTACAATGAGCAGTTCTTC.